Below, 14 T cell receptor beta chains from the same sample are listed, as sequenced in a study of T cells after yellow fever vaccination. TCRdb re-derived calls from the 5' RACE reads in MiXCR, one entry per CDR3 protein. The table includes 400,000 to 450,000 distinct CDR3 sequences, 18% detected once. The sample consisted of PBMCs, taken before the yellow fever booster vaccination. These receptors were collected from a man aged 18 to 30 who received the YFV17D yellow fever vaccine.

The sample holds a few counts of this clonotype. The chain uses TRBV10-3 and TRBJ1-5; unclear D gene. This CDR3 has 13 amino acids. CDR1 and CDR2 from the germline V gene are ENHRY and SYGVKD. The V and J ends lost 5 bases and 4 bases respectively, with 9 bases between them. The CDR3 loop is CAISRTVNQPQHF. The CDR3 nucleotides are TGTGCCATCAGTCGGACGGTAAATCAGCCCCAGCATTTT.

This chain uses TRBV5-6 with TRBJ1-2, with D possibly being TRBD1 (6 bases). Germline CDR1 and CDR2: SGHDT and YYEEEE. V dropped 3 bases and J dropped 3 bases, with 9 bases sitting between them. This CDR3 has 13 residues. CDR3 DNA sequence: TGTGCCAGCAGCTGGGGGGGCGACTATGGCTACACCTTC. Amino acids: CASSWGGDYGYTF.

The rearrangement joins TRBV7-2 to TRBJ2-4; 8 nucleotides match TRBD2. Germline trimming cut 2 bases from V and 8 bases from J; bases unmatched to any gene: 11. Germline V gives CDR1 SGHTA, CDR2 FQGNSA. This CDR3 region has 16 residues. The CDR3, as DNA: TGTGCCAGCAGCTTATTTACCGCGGGGGGTATAGACATTCAGTACTTC. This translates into CASSLFTAGGIDIQYF.

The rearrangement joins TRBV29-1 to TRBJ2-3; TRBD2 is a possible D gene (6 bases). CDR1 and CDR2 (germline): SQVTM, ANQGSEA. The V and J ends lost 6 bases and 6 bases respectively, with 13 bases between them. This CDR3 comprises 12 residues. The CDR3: CSVSAGTDTQYF. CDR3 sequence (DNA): TGCAGCGTCTCGGCGGGGACCGATACGCAGTATTTT.

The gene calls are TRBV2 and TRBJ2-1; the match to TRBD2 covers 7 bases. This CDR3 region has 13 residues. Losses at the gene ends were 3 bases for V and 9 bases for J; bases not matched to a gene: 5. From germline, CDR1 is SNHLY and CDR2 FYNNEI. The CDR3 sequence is CASSEGGGGEQFF. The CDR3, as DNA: TGTGCCAGCAGTGAGGGCGGGGGAGGTGAGCAGTTCTTC.

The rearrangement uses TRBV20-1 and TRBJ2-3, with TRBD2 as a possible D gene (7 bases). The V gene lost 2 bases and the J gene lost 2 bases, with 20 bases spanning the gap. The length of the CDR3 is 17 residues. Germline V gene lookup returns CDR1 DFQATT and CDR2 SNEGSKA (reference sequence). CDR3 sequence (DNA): TGCAGTGCTAGATCGGGACTAAGAGGGGGGCCCACAGATACGCAGTATTTT. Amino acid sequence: CSARSGLRGGPTDTQYF.

The CDR3, as DNA: TGTGCCAGCAGTTATTCGGGACTTCGGAGCTCTGGAAACACCATATATTTT. Protein product: CASSYSGLRSSGNTIYF. J is TRBJ1-3 and V is TRBV6-2 or TRBV6-3, with a weak D call TRBD1 (5 bases). CDR3 length: 17 amino acids. With 3 bases removed from V and 0 bases from J, the gap between germline ends came to 15 bases. The germline V gene encodes CDR1 MNHEY and CDR2 SVGEGT.

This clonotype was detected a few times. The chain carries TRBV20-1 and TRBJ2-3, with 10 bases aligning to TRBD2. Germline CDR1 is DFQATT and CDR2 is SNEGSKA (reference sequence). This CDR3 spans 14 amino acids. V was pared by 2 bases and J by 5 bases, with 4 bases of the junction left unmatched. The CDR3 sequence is CSARNPSGGDTQYF. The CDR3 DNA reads TGCAGTGCTAGAAATCCTAGCGGGGGAGATACGCAGTATTTT.

CDR3 sequence: CASGPYEQYF. As DNA, the CDR3 is TGTGCCAGCGGACCTTACGAGCAGTACTTC. The chain joins TRBV27 to TRBJ2-7; the D is unclear. The V gene's germline CDR1 is MNHEY and CDR2 SMNVEV (reference sequence). The CDR3 is 10 residues long. V dropped 8 bases and J dropped 4 bases, with 6 bases sitting between them.

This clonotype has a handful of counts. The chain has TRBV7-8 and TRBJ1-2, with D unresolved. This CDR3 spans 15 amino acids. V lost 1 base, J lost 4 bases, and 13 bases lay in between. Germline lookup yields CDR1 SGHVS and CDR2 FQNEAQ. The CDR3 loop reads CASSLDRAGGYGYTF. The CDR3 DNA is TGTGCCAGCAGCTTAGATCGGGCAGGAGGCTATGGCTACACCTTC.

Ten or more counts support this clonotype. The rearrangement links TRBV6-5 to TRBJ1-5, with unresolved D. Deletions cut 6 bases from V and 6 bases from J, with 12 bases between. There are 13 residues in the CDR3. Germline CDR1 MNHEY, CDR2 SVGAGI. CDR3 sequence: CASRGSAGQPQHF. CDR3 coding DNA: TGTGCCAGCAGGGGGTCAGCTGGTCAGCCCCAGCATTTT.

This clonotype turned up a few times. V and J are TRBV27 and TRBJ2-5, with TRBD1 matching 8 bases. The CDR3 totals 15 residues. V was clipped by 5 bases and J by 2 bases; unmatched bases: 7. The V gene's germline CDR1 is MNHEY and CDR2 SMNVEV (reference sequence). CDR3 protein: CASSHRQGRQETQYF. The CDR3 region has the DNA TGTGCCAGCAGTCACAGACAGGGGAGGCAAGAGACCCAGTACTTC.

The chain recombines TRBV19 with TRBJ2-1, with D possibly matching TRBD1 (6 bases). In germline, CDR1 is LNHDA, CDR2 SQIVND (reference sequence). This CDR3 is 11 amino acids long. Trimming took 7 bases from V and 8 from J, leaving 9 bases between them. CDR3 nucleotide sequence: TGTGCCAGTATACAGGGCGATGAGCAGTTCTTC. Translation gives CASIQGDEQFF. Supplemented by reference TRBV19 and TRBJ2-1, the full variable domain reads DGGITQSPKYLFRKEGQNVTLSCEQNLNHDAMYWYRQDPGQGLRLIYYSQIVNDFQKGDIAEGYSVSREKKESFPLTVTSAQKNPTAFYLCASIQGDEQFFGPGTRLTVL.

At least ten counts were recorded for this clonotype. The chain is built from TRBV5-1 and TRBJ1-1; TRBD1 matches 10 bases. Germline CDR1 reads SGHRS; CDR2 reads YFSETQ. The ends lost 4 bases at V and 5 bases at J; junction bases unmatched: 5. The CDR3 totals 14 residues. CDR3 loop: CASSIGTGETEAFF. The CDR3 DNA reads TGCGCCAGCAGCATTGGGACAGGGGAAACTGAAGCTTTCTTT. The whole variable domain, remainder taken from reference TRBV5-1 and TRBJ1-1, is KAGVTQTPRYLIKTRGQQVTLSCSPISGHRSVSWYQQTPGQGLQFLFEYFSETQRNKGNFPGRFSGRQFSNSRSEMNVSTLELGDSALYLCASSIGTGETEAFFGQGTRLTVV.